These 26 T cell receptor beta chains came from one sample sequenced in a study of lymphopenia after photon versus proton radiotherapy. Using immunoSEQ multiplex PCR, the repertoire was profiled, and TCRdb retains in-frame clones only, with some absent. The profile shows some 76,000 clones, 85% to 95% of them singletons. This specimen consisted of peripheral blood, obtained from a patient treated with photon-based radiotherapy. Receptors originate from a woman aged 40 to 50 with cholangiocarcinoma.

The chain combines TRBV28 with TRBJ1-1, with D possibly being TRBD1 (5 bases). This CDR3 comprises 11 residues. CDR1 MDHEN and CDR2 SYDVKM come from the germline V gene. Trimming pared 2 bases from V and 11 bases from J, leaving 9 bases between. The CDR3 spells CASSLQGSAFF. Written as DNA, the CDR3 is TGTGCCAGCAGTTTACAGGGTAGCGCTTTCTTT.

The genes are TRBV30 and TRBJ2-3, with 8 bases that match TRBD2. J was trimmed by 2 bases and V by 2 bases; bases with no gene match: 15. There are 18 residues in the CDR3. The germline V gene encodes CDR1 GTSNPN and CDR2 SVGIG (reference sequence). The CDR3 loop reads CAWSFPPRGGRVTDTQYF. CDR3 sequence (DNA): TGTGCCTGGAGTTTTCCTCCTCGGGGGGGACGAGTCACAGATACGCAGTATTTT.

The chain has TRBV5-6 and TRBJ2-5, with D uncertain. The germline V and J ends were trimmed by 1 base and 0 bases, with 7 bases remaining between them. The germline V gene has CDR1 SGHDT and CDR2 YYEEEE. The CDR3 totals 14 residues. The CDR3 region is CASSLLGYQETQYF. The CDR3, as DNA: TGTGCCAGCAGCTTGCTAGGGTACCAAGAGACCCAGTACTTC.

The chain's CDR3 is CASSRTDTQYF. The CDR3 bases are TGTGCCAGCAGCCGCACAGATACGCAGTATTTT. The chain links TRBV7-9 to TRBJ2-3, with D unclear. This CDR3 is 11 amino acids long. The V end lost 5 bases, the J end lost 1 base, and 1 base lay between the germline ends. The germline V gene encodes CDR1 SEHNR and CDR2 FQNEAQ (reference sequence).

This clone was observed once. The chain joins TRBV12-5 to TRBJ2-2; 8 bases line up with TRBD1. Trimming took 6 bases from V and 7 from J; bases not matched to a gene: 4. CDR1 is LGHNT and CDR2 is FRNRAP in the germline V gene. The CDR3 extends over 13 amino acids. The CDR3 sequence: CASGKQGVGELFF. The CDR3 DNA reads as TGTGCTAGTGGCAAACAGGGGGTCGGGGAGCTGTTTTTT.

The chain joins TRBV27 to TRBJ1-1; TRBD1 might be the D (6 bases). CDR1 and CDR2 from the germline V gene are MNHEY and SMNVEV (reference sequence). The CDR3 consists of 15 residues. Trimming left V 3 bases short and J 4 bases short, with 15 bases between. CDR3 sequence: CASSFTGRGRTEAFF. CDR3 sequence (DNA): TGTGCCAGCAGTTTCACCGGCAGGGGTCGCACTGAAGCTTTCTTT.

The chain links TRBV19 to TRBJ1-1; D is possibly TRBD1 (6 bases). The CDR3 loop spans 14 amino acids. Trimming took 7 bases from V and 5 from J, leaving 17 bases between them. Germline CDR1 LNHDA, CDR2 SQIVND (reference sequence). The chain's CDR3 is CASISSGTHTEAFF. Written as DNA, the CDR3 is TGTGCCAGTATCAGCTCCGGGACACATACTGAAGCTTTCTTT.

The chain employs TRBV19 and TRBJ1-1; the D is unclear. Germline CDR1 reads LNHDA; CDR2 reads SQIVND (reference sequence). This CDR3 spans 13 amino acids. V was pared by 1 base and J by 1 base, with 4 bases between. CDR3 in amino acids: CASSIGWNTEAFF. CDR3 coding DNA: TGTGCCAGTAGTATAGGTTGGAACACTGAAGCTTTCTTT.

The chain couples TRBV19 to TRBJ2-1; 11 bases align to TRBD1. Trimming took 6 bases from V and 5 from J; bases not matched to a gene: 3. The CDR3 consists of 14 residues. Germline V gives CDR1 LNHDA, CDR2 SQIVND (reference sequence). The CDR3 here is CASRDRGRNNEQFF. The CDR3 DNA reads TGTGCCAGTAGGGACAGGGGGCGCAACAATGAGCAGTTCTTC. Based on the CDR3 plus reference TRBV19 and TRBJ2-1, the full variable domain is DGGITQSPKYLFRKEGQNVTLSCEQNLNHDAMYWYRQDPGQGLRLIYYSQIVNDFQKGDIAEGYSVSREKKESFPLTVTSAQKNPTAFYLCASRDRGRNNEQFFGPGTRLTVL.

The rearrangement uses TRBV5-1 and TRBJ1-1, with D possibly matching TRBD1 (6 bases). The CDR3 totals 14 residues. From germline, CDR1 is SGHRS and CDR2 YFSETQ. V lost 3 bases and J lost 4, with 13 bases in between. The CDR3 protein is CASSSSGGGTEAFF. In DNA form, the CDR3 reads TGCGCCAGCAGCTCTTCGGGAGGGGGCACTGAAGCTTTCTTT.

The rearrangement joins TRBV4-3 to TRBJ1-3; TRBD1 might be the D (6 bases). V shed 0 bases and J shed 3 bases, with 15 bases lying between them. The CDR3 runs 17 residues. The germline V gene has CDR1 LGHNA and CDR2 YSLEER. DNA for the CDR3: TGCGCCAGCAGCCAAGAAGGGGGAGGGGCCGGTGGAAACACCATATATTTT. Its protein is CASSQEGGGAGGNTIYF.

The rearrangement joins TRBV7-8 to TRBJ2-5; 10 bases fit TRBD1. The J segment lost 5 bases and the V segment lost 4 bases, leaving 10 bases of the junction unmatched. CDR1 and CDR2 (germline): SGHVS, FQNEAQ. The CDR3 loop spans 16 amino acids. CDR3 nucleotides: TGTGCCAGCAGCTCCCCCGGGACAGGGGAGTTGGAGACCCAGTACTTC. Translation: CASSSPGTGELETQYF.

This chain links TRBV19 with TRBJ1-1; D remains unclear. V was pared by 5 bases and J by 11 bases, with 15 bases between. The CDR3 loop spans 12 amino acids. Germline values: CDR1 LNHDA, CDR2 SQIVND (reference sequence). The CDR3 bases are TGTGCCAGTAGTTCCCTGTTTAACGAGGCTTTCTTT. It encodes CASSSLFNEAFF.

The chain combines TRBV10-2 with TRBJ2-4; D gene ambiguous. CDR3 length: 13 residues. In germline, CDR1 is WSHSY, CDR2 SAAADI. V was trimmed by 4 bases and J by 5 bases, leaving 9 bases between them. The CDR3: CASSAGVQNIQYF. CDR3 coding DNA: TGCGCCAGCAGTGCTGGGGTACAAAACATTCAGTACTTC.

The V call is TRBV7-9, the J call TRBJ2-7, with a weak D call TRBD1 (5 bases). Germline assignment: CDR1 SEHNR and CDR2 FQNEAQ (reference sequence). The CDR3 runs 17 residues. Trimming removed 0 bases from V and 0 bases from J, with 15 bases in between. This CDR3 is CASSLAPTTDTSYEQYF. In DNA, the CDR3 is TGTGCCAGCAGCTTAGCCCCCACGACAGATACCTCCTACGAGCAGTACTTC. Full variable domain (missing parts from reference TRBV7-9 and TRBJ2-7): DTGVSQNPRHKITKRGQNVTFRCDPISEHNRLYWYRQTLGQGPEFLTYFQNEAQLEKSRLLSDRFSAERPKGSFSTLEIQRTEQGDSAMYLCASSLAPTTDTSYEQYFGPGTRLTVT.

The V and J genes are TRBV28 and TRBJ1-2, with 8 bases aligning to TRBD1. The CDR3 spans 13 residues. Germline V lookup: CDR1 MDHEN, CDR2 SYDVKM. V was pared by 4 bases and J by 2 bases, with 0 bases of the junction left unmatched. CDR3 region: CASSSGGNYGYTF. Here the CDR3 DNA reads TGTGCCAGCAGTTCAGGGGGCAACTATGGCTACACCTTC.

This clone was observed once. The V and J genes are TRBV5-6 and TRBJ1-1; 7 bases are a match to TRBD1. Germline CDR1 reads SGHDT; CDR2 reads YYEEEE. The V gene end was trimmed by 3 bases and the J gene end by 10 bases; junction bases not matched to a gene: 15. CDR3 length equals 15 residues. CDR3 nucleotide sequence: TGTGCCAGCAGCTACTACAGACAGGGCCTGGGGGTAGCTTTCTTT. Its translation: CASSYYRQGLGVAFF. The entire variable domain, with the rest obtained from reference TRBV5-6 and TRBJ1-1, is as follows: DAGVTQSPTHLIKTRGQQVTLRCSPKSGHDTVSWYQQALGQGPQFIFQYYEEEERQRGNFPDRFSGHQFPNYSSELNVNALLLGDSALYLCASSYYRQGLGVAFFGQGTRLTVV.

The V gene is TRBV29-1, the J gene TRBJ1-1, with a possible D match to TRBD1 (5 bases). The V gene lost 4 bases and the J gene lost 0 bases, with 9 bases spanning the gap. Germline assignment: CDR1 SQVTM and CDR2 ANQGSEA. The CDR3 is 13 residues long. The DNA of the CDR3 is TGCAGCGTTGTGGGACGGTTGAACACTGAAGCTTTCTTT. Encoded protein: CSVVGRLNTEAFF.

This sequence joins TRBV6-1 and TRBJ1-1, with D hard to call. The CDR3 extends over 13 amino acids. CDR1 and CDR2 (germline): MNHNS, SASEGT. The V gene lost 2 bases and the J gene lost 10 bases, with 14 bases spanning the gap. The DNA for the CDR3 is TGTGCCAGCAGTGAATCAGCTGTCGCGGCAGCTTTCTTT. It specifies CASSESAVAAAFF.

DNA for the CDR3: TGTGCCAGCAGACTGACCGGGTCCTACGAGCAGTACTTC. As protein: CASRLTGSYEQYF. The genes are TRBV19 and TRBJ2-7, with D unclear. V lost 9 bases to trimming and J lost 1 base, with 13 bases between them. The CDR3 loop spans 13 amino acids. Germline V lookup: CDR1 LNHDA, CDR2 SQIVND (reference sequence).

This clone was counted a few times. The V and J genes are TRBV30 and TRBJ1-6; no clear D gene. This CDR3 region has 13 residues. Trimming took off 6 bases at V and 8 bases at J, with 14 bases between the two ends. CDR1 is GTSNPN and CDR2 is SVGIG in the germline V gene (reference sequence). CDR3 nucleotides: TGTGCCTGTACGCCGCGGGGTGATTCACCCCTCCACTTT. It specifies CACTPRGDSPLHF.

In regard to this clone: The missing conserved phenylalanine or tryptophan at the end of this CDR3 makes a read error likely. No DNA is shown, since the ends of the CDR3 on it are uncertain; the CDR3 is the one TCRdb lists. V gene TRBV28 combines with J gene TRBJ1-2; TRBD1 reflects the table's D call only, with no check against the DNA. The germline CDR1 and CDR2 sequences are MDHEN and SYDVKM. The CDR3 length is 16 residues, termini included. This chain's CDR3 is CASSLGQTTGGPDDLA.

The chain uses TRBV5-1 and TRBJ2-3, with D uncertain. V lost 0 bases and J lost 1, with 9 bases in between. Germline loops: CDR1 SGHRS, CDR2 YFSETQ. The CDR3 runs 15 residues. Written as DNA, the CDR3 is TGCGCCAGCAGCTTGGCTTCTTCTCGCACAGATACGCAGTATTTT. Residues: CASSLASSRTDTQYF.

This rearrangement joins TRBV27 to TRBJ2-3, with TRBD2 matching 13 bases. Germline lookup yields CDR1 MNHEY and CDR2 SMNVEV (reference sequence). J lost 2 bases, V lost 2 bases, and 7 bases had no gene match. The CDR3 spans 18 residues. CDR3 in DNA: TGTGCCAGCAGTTTAATAATCGGGACTAGCGGGGCCACAGATACGCAGTATTTT. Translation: CASSLIIGTSGATDTQYF.

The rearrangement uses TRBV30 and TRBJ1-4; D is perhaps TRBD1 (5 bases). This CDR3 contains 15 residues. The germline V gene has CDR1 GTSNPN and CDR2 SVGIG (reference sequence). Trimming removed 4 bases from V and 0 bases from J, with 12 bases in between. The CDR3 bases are TGTGCCTGGAACTCCGGCAGGGCAACTAATGAAAAACTGTTTTTT. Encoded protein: CAWNSGRATNEKLFF.

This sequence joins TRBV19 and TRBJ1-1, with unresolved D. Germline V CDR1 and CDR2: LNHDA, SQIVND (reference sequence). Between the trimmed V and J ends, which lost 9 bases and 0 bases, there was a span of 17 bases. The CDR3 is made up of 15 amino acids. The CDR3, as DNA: TGTGCCAGCAATCGTGAGGCAGGAATGAACACTGAAGCTTTCTTT. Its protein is CASNREAGMNTEAFF.